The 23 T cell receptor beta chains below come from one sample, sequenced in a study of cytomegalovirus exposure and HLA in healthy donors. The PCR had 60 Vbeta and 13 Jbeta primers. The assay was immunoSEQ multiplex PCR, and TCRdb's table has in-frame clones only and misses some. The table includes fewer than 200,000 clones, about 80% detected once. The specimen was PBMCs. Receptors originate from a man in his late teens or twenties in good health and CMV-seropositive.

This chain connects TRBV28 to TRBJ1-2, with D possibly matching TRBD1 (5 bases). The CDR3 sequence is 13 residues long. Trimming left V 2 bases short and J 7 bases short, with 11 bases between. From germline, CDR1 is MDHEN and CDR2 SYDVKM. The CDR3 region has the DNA TGTGCCAGCAGTTTACTGGGAGGGGTTGGCTACACCTTC. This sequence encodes CASSLLGGVGYTF.

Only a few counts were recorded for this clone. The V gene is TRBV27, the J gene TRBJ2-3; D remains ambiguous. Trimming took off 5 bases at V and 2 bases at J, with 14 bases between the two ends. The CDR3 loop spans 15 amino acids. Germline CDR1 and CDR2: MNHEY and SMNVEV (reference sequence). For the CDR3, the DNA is TGTGCCAGCAGTCTAGAGTCACATCACACAGATACGCAGTATTTT. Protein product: CASSLESHHTDTQYF.

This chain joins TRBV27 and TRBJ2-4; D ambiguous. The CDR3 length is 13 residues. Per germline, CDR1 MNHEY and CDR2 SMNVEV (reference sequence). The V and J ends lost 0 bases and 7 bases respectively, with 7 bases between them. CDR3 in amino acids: CASSLSVGNIQYF. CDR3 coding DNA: TGTGCCAGCAGTTTATCAGTCGGGAACATTCAGTACTTC.

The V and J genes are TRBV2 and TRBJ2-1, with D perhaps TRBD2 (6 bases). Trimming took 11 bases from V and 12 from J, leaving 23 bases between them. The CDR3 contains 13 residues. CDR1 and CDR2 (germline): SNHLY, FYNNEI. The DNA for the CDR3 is TGTGCCGTCGGGAGAAGCGGGCGGTCGGGGCAGTTCTTC. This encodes CAVGRSGRSGQFF.

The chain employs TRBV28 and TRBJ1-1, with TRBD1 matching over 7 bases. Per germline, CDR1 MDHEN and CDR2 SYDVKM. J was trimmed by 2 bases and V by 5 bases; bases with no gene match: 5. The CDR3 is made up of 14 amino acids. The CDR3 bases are TGTGCCAGCAGTGCCACAGGGGTAAACACTGAAGCTTTCTTT. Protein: CASSATGVNTEAFF.

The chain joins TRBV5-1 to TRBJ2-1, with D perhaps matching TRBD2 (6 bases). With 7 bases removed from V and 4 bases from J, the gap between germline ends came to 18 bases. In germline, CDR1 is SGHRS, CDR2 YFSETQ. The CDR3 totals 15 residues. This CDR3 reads CASSLGGGWYNEQFF. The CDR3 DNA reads TGCGCCAGCTCCCTGGGGGGTGGGTGGTACAATGAGCAGTTCTTC.

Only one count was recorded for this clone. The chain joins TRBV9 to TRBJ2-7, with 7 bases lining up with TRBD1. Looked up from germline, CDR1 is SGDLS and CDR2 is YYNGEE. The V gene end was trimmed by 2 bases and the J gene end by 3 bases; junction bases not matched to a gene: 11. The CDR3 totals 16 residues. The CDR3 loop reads CASSVGTAQSYYEQYF. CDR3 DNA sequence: TGTGCCAGCAGCGTGGGGACAGCCCAAAGCTACTACGAGCAGTACTTC.

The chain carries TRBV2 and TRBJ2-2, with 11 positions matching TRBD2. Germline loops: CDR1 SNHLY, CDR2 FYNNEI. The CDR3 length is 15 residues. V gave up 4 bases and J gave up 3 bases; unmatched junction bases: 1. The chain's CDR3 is CASSAGLADTGELFF. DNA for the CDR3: TGTGCCAGCAGTGCGGGACTAGCGGACACCGGGGAGCTGTTTTTT.

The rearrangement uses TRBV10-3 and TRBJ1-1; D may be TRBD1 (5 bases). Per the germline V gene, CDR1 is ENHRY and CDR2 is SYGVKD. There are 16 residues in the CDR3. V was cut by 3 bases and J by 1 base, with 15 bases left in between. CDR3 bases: TGTGCCATCAGTGATCATCCCGGGGGAGGGAACACTGAAGCTTTCTTT. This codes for CAISDHPGGGNTEAFF.

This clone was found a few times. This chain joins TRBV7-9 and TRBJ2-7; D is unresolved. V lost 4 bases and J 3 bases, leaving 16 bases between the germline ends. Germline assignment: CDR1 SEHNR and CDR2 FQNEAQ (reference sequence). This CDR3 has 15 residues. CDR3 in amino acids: CASSSLENSFYEQYF. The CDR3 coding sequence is TGTGCCAGCAGCTCCCTCGAGAACTCTTTCTACGAGCAGTACTTC.

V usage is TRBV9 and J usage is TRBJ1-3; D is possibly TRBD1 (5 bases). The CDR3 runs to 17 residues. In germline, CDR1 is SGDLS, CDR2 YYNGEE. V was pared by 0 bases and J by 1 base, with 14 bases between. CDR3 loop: CASSVEAGRRSGNTIYF. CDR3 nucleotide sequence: TGTGCCAGCAGCGTAGAAGCGGGACGTAGATCTGGAAACACCATATATTTT.

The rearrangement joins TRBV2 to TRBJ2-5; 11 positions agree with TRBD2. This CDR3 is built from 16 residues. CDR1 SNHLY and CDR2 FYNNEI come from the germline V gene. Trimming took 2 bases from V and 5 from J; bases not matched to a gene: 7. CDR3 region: CASSELGLAARETQYF. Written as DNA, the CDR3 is TGTGCCAGCAGTGAACTGGGACTAGCGGCGCGGGAGACCCAGTACTTC.

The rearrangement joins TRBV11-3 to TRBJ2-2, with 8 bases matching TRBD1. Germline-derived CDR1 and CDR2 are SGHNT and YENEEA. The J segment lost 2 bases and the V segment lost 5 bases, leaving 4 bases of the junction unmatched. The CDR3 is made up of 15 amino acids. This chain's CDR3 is CASSPGQGNTGELFF. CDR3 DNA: TGTGCCAGCAGCCCCGGACAGGGAAACACCGGGGAGCTGTTTTTT. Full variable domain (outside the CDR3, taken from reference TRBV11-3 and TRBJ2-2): EAGVVQSPRYKIIEKKQPVAFWCNPISGHNTLYWYLQNLGQGPELLIRYENEEAVDDSQLPKDRFSAERLKGVDSTLKIQPAELGDSAVYLCASSPGQGNTGELFFGEGSRLTVL.

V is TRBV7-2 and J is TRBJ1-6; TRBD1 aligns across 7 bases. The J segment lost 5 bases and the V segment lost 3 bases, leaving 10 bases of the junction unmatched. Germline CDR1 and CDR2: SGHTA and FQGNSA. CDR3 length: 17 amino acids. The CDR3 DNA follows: TGTGCCAGCAGCTTGTTAGGGGGCGCGCGCCATAATTCACCCCTCCACTTT. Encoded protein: CASSLLGGARHNSPLHF.

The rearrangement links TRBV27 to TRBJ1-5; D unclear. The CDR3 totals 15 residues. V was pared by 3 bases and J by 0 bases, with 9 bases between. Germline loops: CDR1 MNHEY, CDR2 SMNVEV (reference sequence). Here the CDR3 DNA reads TGTGCCAGCAGTTTGTATGCAGTTAGCAATCAGCCCCAGCATTTT. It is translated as CASSLYAVSNQPQHF.

CDR3 sequence: CASSTNTGTDTQYF. CDR3 bases: TGTGCCAGTAGTACGAACACAGGGACAGATACGCAGTATTTT. This chain joins TRBV19 and TRBJ2-3; possibly TRBD1 for D (6 bases). There are 14 residues in the CDR3. Germline CDR1 reads LNHDA; CDR2 reads SQIVND (reference sequence). Trimming left V 4 bases short and J 3 bases short, with 11 bases between.

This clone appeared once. CDR3 protein: CASSQRGGTDTQYF. The CDR3 nucleotides read TGTGCCAGCAGCCAGCGGGGAGGCACAGATACGCAGTATTTT. The V call is TRBV4-2, the J call TRBJ2-3; D may be TRBD2 (6 bases). The V and J ends lost 3 bases and 1 base respectively, with 8 bases between them. The CDR3 sequence is 14 residues long. Germline V gene lookup returns CDR1 LGHNA and CDR2 YNFKEQ.

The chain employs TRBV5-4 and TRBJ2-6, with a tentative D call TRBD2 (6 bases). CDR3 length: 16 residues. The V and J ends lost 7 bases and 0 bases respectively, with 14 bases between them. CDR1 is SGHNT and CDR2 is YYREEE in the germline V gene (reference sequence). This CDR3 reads CASGRDSRSGANVLTF. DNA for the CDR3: TGTGCCAGCGGGCGGGACTCGCGCTCTGGGGCCAACGTCCTGACTTTC.

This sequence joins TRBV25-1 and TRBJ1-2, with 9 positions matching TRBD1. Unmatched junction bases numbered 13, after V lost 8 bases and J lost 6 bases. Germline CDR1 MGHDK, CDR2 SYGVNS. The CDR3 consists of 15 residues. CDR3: CASQSPGTGTNGYTF. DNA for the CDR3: TGTGCCAGCCAGAGTCCCGGGACAGGGACCAATGGCTACACCTTC.

CDR3 loop: CASSRESNQPQHF. Written as DNA, the CDR3 is TGTGCCAGCAGTAGGGAGAGCAATCAGCCCCAGCATTTT. The chain employs TRBV6-4 and TRBJ1-5; D is ambiguous. Per germline, CDR1 MRHNA and CDR2 SNTAGT. Trimming took off 5 bases at V and 1 base at J, with 6 bases between the two ends. The CDR3 has 13 amino acids.

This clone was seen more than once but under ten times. The CDR3 protein is CASRPSGSLTDTQYF. CDR3 DNA: TGTGCCAGCAGACCTAGCGGGAGTCTGACAGATACGCAGTATTTT. The rearrangement links TRBV6-4 to TRBJ2-3, with 10 bases fitting TRBD2. Germline V gene data show CDR1 as MRHNA and CDR2 as SNTAGT. The CDR3 is 15 residues long. Unmatched junction bases numbered 6, after V lost 6 bases and J lost 3 bases.

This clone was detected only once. The CDR3 DNA is TGCAGTGCGGAACAGGTCCGCGAGCAGTACTTC. It codes for CSAEQVREQYF. The rearrangement links TRBV20-1 to TRBJ2-7, with a possible D match to TRBD1 (5 bases). The CDR3 is 11 residues long. With 6 bases removed from V and 6 bases from J, the gap between germline ends came to 12 bases. Germline assignment: CDR1 DFQATT and CDR2 SNEGSKA (reference sequence).

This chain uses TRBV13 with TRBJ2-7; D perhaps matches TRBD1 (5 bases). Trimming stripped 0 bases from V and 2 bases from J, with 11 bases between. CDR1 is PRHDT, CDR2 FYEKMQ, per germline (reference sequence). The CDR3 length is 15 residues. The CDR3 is CASSLGRQLPYEQYF. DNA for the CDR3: TGTGCCAGCAGCTTAGGTCGACAGCTCCCCTACGAGCAGTACTTC.